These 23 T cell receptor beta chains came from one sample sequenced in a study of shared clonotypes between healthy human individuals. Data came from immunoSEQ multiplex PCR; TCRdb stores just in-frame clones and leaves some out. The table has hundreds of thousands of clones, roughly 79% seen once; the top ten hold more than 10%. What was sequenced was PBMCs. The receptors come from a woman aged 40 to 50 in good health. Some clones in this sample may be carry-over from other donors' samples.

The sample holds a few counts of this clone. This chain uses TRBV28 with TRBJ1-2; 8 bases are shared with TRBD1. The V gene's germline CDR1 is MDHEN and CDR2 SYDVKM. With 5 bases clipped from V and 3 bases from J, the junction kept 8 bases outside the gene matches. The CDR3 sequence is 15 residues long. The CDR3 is CASSQIKQGDYGYTF. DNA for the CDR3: TGTGCCAGCAGTCAAATTAAACAGGGGGACTATGGCTACACCTTC.

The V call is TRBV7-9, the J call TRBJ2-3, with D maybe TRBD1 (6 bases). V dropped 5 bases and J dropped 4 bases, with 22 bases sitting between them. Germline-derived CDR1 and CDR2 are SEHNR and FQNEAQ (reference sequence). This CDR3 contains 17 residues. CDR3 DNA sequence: TGTGCCAGCAGCCCCAACAGACGAGCAAGGGGGTCAGATACGCAGTATTTT. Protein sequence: CASSPNRRARGSDTQYF.

This CDR3 is CASSPVGESYNEQFF. For the CDR3, the DNA is TGTGCCAGCAGCCCAGTAGGGGAGTCTTACAATGAGCAGTTCTTC. The rearrangement uses TRBV6-4 and TRBJ2-1; D possibly matches TRBD1 or TRBD2 (5 bases each). The ends were cut back, 6 bases at V and 4 bases at J, with 16 bases in the middle. The germline V gene encodes CDR1 MRHNA and CDR2 SNTAGT. The CDR3 runs 15 residues.

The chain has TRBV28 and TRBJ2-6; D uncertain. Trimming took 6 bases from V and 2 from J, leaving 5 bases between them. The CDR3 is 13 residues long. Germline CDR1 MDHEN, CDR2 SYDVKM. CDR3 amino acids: CASREPGANVLTF. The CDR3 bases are TGTGCCAGCAGGGAGCCTGGGGCCAACGTCCTGACTTTC.

The chain's CDR3 is CAPAFGDTQYF. As DNA, the CDR3 is TGTGCCCCCGCGTTCGGAGATACGCAGTATTTT. The V call is TRBV7-9, the J call TRBJ2-3; D not certain. This CDR3 has 11 residues. CDR1 is SEHNR, CDR2 FQNEAQ, per germline (reference sequence). The V end lost 11 bases, the J end lost 5 bases, and 11 bases lay between the germline ends. The full variable domain, completed using reference TRBV7-9 and TRBJ2-3, is DTGVSQNPRHKITKRGQNVTFRCDPISEHNRLYWYRQTLGQGPEFLTYFQNEAQLEKSRLLSDRFSAERPKGSFSTLEIQRTEQGDSAMYLCAPAFGDTQYFGPGTRLTVL.

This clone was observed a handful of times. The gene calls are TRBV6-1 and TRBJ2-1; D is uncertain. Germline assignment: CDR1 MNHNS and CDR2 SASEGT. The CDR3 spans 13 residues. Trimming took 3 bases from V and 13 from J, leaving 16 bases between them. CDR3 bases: TGTGCCAGCAGTGAGGGGTTCTTGGTCCCTCAGTTCTTC. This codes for CASSEGFLVPQFF.

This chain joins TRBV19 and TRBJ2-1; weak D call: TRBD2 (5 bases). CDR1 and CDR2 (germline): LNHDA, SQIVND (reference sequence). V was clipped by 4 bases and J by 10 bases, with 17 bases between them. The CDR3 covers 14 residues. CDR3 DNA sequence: TGTGCCAGTAGTAAGAGCCTACTAGGTCTGGAGCAGTTCTTC. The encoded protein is CASSKSLLGLEQFF.

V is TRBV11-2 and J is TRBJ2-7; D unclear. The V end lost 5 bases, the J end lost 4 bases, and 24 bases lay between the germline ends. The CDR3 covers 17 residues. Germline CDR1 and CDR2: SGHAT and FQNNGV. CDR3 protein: CASSPRPIERVTYEQYF. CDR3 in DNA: TGTGCCAGCAGCCCACGACCCATAGAAAGGGTTACGTACGAGCAGTACTTC.

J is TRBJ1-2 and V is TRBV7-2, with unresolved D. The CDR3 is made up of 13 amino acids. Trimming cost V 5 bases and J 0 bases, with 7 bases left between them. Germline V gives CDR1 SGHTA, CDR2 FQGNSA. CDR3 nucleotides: TGTGCCAGCAGCGACCCCCCTAACTATGGCTACACCTTC. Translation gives CASSDPPNYGYTF.

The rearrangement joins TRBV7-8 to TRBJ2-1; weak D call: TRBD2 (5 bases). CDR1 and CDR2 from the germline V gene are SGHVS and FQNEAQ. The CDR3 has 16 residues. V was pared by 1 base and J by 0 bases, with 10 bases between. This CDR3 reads CASSLEDWSSYNEQFF. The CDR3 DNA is TGTGCCAGCAGCTTAGAGGACTGGAGCTCCTACAATGAGCAGTTCTTC.

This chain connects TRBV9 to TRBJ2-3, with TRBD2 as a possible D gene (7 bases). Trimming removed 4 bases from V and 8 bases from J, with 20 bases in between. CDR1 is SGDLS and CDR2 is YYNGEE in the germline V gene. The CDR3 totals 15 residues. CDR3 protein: CASSFIAGPGATQYF. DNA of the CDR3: TGTGCCAGCAGCTTTATAGCGGGCCCGGGGGCTACGCAGTATTTT.

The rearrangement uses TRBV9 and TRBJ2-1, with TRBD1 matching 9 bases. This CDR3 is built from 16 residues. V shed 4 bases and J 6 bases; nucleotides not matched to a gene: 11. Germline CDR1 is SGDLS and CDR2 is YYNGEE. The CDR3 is CASSKSRDRASNEQFF. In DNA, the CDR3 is TGTGCCAGCAGCAAGTCCCGGGACAGGGCTAGCAATGAGCAGTTCTTC.

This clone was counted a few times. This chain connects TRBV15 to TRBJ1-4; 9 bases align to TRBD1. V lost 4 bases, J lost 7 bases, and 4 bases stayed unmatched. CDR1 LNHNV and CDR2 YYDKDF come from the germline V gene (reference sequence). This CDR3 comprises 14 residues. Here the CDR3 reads CATSIDRGAEKLFF. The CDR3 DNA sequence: TGTGCCACCAGCATAGACAGGGGGGCTGAAAAACTGTTTTTT.

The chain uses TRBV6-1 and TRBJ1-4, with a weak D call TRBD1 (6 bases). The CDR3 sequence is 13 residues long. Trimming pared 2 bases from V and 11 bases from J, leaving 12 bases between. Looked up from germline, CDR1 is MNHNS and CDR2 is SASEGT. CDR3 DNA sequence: TGTGCCAGCAGTGAAAACAGGGTATCCAAACTGTTTTTT. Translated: CASSENRVSKLFF.

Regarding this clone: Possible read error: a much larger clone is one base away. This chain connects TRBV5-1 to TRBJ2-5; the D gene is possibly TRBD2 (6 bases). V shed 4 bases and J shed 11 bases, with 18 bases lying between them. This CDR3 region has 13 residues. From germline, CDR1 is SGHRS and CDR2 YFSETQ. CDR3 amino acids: CASSQDPGGEQYF. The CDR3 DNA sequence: TGCGCCAGCAGCCAAGACCCCGGGGGTGAGCAGTACTTC.

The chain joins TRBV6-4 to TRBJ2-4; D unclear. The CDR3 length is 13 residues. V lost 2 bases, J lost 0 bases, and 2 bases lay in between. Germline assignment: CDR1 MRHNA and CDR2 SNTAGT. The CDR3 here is CASSDGAKNIQYF. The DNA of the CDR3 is TGTGCCAGCAGTGACGGAGCCAAAAACATTCAGTACTTC.

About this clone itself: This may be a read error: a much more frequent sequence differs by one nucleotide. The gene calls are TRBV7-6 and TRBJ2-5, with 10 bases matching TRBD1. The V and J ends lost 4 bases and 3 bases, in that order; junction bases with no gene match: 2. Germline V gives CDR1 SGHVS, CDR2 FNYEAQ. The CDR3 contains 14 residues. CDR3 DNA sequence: TGTGCCAGCAGCTGGGGGACAGGGGAAGAGACCCAGTACTTC. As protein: CASSWGTGEETQYF.

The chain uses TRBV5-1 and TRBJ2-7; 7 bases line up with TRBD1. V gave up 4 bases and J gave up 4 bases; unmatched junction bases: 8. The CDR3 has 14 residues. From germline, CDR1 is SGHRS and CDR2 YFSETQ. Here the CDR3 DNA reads TGCGCCAGCAGCAACGAACAGGGGCCATACGAGCAGTACTTC. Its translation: CASSNEQGPYEQYF.

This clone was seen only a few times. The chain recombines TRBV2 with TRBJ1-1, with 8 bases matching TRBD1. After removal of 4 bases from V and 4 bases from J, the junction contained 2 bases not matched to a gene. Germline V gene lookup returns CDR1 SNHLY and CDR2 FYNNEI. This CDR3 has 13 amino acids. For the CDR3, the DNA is TGTGCCAGCAGTGGACAGGGGTTCACTGAAGCTTTCTTT. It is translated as CASSGQGFTEAFF.

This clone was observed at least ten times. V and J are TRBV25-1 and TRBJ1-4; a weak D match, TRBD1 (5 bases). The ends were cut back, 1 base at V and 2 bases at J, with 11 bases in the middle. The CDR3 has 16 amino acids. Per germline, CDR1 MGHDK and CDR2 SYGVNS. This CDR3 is CASSEWFSGTNEKLFF. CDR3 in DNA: TGTGCCAGCAGTGAATGGTTTTCAGGGACTAATGAAAAACTGTTTTTT. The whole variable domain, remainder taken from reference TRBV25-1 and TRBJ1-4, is EADIYQTPRYLVIGTGKKITLECSQTMGHDKMYWYQQDPGMELHLIHYSYGVNSTEKGDLSSESTVSRIRTEHFPLTLESARPSHTSQYLCASSEWFSGTNEKLFFGSGTQLSVL.

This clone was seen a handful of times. CDR3 protein: CASRAPSASYEQYF. Written as DNA, the CDR3 is TGTGCCAGTAGGGCCCCATCTGCCTCCTACGAGCAGTACTTC. The chain recombines TRBV19 with TRBJ2-7; no firm D call. Per germline, CDR1 LNHDA and CDR2 SQIVND (reference sequence). The CDR3 is 14 residues long. Trimming pared 6 bases from V and 0 bases from J, leaving 12 bases between.

CDR3 residues: CSVSGTGLSEQYF. CDR3 sequence (DNA): TGCAGCGTTTCCGGGACAGGGTTGTCCGAGCAGTACTTC. The rearrangement links TRBV29-1 to TRBJ2-5; the match to TRBD1 covers 9 bases. The DNA end lines up better with TRBJ2-7; the J call may be wrong. Germline CDR1 and CDR2: SQVTM and ANQGSEA. The length of the CDR3 is 13 residues.

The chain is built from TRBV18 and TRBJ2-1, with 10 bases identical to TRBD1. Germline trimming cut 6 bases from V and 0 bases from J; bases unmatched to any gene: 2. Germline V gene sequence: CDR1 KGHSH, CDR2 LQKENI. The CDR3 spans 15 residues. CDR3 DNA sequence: TGTGCCAGCTCTTGGACAGGGGGCTCCTACAATGAGCAGTTCTTC. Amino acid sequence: CASSWTGGSYNEQFF.